The 26 T cell receptor beta chains reported below all come from one sample, sequenced in a study of cytomegalovirus exposure and HLA in healthy donors. 60 Vbeta and 13 Jbeta primers were used in PCR. TCRdb keeps only in-frame clones here, not all; method: immunoSEQ multiplex PCR. The sample consists of approximately 220,000 clones, over 80% of them appearing once. Source material: PBMCs. Receptors originate from a boy aged 2 to 10 in good health and CMV-seronegative.

The rearrangement links TRBV5-5 to TRBJ2-2; 7 bases line up with TRBD1. This CDR3 comprises 16 residues. Germline V gene lookup returns CDR1 SGHKS and CDR2 YYEKEE (reference sequence). V was clipped by 5 bases and J by 4 bases; unmatched bases: 11. The CDR3 reads CASSLLTGVSTGELFF. Here the CDR3 DNA reads TGTGCCAGCAGTTTGTTAACAGGGGTTTCCACCGGGGAGCTGTTTTTT.

The chain employs TRBV14 and TRBJ1-2; D gene unclear. The germline gives CDR1 SGHDN, CDR2 FVKESK. There are 14 residues in the CDR3. Trimming left V 4 bases short and J 5 bases short, with 14 bases between. Here the CDR3 DNA reads TGTGCCAGCAGCCTACTAGGACGGCTTTATGGCTACACCTTC. Translation gives CASSLLGRLYGYTF.

The chain is built from TRBV30 and TRBJ2-1, with TRBD2 matching over 10 bases. The CDR3 is 14 amino acids. The germline V gene has CDR1 GTSNPN and CDR2 SVGIG (reference sequence). V shed 0 bases, J shed 7 bases, and the junction held 3 bases outside the gene matches. CDR3 sequence: CAWSVQAGGNEQFF. In nucleotides, the CDR3 is TGTGCCTGGAGTGTACAAGCGGGAGGGAATGAGCAGTTCTTC.

This clone was counted only a few times. This chain joins TRBV6-1 and TRBJ2-7; unclear D gene. V lost 8 bases and J 4 bases, leaving 21 bases between the germline ends. This CDR3 has 15 residues. The germline gives CDR1 MNHNS, CDR2 SASEGT. The CDR3 DNA sequence: TGTGCCAGCGACCGTTCCGGCAGGCCGAAGTACGAGCAGTACTTC. This codes for CASDRSGRPKYEQYF.

The chain carries TRBV4-1 and TRBJ2-5; D call uncertain. The CDR3 is 14 residues long. Trimming cost V 1 base and J 0 bases, with 6 bases left between them. CDR1 and CDR2 (germline): MGHRA, YSYEKL. The CDR3 nucleotides are TGCGCCAGCAGCCAAGGCAGAAACCAAGAGACCCAGTACTTC. Translated: CASSQGRNQETQYF.

The rearrangement joins TRBV6-1 to TRBJ2-3, with TRBD2 matching over 12 bases. The CDR3 is 17 residues long. Per the germline V gene, CDR1 is MNHNS and CDR2 is SASEGT. V dropped 4 bases and J dropped 3; count of bases not matched to a gene: 8. CDR3 DNA: TGTGCCAGCAGTGTTGGAAGACTAGCGGGGGATACAGATACGCAGTATTTT. It specifies CASSVGRLAGDTDTQYF.

The chain joins TRBV5-4 to TRBJ2-5; a weak D match, TRBD2 (6 bases). Trimming cost V 6 bases and J 1 base, with 16 bases left between them. The CDR3 sequence is 15 residues long. Germline CDR1 reads SGHNT; CDR2 reads YYREEE (reference sequence). CDR3 in amino acids: CASIKRRDLQETQYF. The CDR3 nucleotides read TGTGCCAGCATCAAGAGGAGGGACCTCCAAGAGACCCAGTACTTC.

Regarding this clone: Relative to the germline gene, one junction end is altered; a read error may explain this. The chain uses TRBV7-9 and TRBJ1-1; D may be TRBD1 (5 bases). CDR3 length: 11 residues. Germline-derived CDR1 and CDR2 are SEHNR and FQNEAQ (reference sequence). The CDR3 region is CSSSIQGEAFF. CDR3 nucleotide sequence: TGTTCCAGCAGCATTCAGGGTGAAGCTTTCTTT.

This chain links TRBV11-1 with TRBJ2-1; 8 bases fit TRBD1. The CDR3 loop spans 15 amino acids. Germline V gene lookup returns CDR1 SGHAT and CDR2 FQDESV (reference sequence). The V and J ends lost 5 bases and 4 bases, in that order; junction bases with no gene match: 7. CDR3 in DNA: TGTGCCAGCAGCCCCGGACAGGGATTGTACAATGAGCAGTTCTTC. Translating it yields CASSPGQGLYNEQFF.

This clone appeared a few times. The chain links TRBV7-9 to TRBJ2-5, with 12 bases that match TRBD2. The CDR3 has 19 residues. V dropped 5 bases and J dropped 2; count of bases not matched to a gene: 15. CDR1 is SEHNR and CDR2 is FQNEAQ in the germline V gene (reference sequence). This chain's CDR3 is CASSVGLAGPIAEQETQYF. In nucleotides, the CDR3 is TGTGCCAGCAGCGTAGGACTAGCGGGGCCTATCGCCGAACAAGAGACCCAGTACTTC.

The chain uses TRBV14 and TRBJ1-2; D is perhaps TRBD1 (5 bases). CDR3 length: 14 residues. Germline V gene lookup returns CDR1 SGHDN and CDR2 FVKESK. V shed 1 base and J shed 6 bases, with 12 bases lying between them. The DNA of the CDR3 is TGTGCCAGCAGCCAAGTGAGGGGAGGCAATGGCTACACCTTC. As protein: CASSQVRGGNGYTF.

This chain joins TRBV5-1 and TRBJ1-1; maybe TRBD1 (6 bases). The ends were cut back, 4 bases at V and 4 bases at J, with 23 bases in the middle. The CDR3 has 17 amino acids. CDR1 and CDR2 from the germline V gene are SGHRS and YFSETQ. CDR3 amino acids: CASSGAGGLLMGTEAFF. The CDR3 DNA reads as TGCGCCAGCAGCGGGGCGGGGGGCCTATTGATGGGCACTGAAGCTTTCTTT.

In this sample, this clone turned up once. The chain couples TRBV30 to TRBJ2-3; 11 bases line up with TRBD1. After removal of 6 bases from V and 5 bases from J, the junction contained 4 bases not matched to a gene. Per the germline V gene, CDR1 is GTSNPN and CDR2 is SVGIG (reference sequence). CDR3 length equals 13 residues. CDR3: CACSGTGGDTQYF. In nucleotides, the CDR3 is TGTGCCTGCAGCGGGACAGGGGGAGATACGCAGTATTTT.

In its sample, this clone was seen once. This chain connects TRBV7-9 to TRBJ2-5; TRBD1 matches at 8 bases. The CDR3 consists of 14 residues. V lost 8 bases and J lost 1; bases outside the gene matches: 6. CDR1 is SEHNR and CDR2 is FQNEAQ in the germline V gene (reference sequence). The CDR3 DNA follows: TGTGCCAGCCGGGGTACAGGGGGCCAAGAGACCCAGTACTTC. Translation: CASRGTGGQETQYF.

This sequence joins TRBV27 and TRBJ2-3; TRBD1 is a possible D gene (6 bases). V was clipped by 8 bases and J by 5 bases, with 20 bases between them. The CDR3 covers 15 residues. Looked up from germline, CDR1 is MNHEY and CDR2 is SMNVEV (reference sequence). CDR3 amino acids: CASLPFRGERDTQYF. CDR3 coding DNA: TGTGCCAGCCTTCCGTTCAGGGGAGAAAGAGATACGCAGTATTTT.

The chain joins TRBV23-1 to TRBJ1-2, with TRBD1 identical over 9 bases. TRBV23-1 is labeled an ORF, and its function is uncertain. The V segment lost 0 bases and the J segment 5 bases; nucleotides outside the gene matches: 7. The CDR3 spans 16 residues. CDR3 region: CASSQSKGTGMYGYTF. DNA for the CDR3: TGCGCCAGCAGTCAATCCAAAGGGACAGGGATGTATGGCTACACCTTC.

The J gene is TRBJ2-7, the V gene TRBV27; 9 nucleotides match TRBD1. The CDR3 spans 16 residues. Germline lookup yields CDR1 MNHEY and CDR2 SMNVEV (reference sequence). The V gene end was trimmed by 6 bases and the J gene end by 1 base; junction bases not matched to a gene: 10. As DNA, the CDR3 is TGTGCCAGCAGCAGTCCGGGACAGGGCCCTTCCTACGAGCAGTACTTC. It encodes CASSSPGQGPSYEQYF.

This clone was counted once. The chain joins TRBV18 to TRBJ2-5; perhaps TRBD2 as D (5 bases). The CDR3 is made up of 14 amino acids. Germline V gene lookup returns CDR1 KGHSH and CDR2 LQKENI. V lost 1 base, J lost 5 bases, and 11 bases lay in between. Here the CDR3 DNA reads TGTGCCAGCTCACCACGGGGAGATTTGGAGACCCAGTACTTC. It translates to CASSPRGDLETQYF.

The V gene is TRBV30, the J gene TRBJ1-4; no clear D gene. This CDR3 has 14 residues. V lost 5 bases and J lost 0, with 10 bases in between. Germline CDR1 is GTSNPN and CDR2 is SVGIG (reference sequence). CDR3 coding DNA: TGTGCCTGGGGTCGAGTTGCAACTAATGAAAAACTGTTTTTT. It specifies CAWGRVATNEKLFF. The whole variable domain, filled in from reference TRBV30 and TRBJ1-4, reads SQTIHQWPATLVQPVGSPLSLECTVEGTSNPNLYWYRQAAGRGLQLLFYSVGIGQISSEVPQNLSASRPQDRQFILSSKKLLLSDSGFYLCAWGRVATNEKLFFGSGTQLSVL.

The chain has TRBV5-1 and TRBJ2-1, with 12 nucleotides matching TRBD2. Germline V CDR1 and CDR2: SGHRS, YFSETQ. This CDR3 region has 16 residues. J lost 0 bases, V lost 4 bases, and 2 bases had no gene match. The DNA for the CDR3 is TGCGCCAGCAGCCTGACTAGCGGGAGCTCCTACAATGAGCAGTTCTTC. Translating it yields CASSLTSGSSYNEQFF.

J is TRBJ1-1 and V is TRBV7-2; a possible D gene is TRBD1 (5 bases). Germline lookup yields CDR1 SGHTA and CDR2 FQGNSA. CDR3 size: 15 residues. With 2 bases removed from V and 2 bases from J, the gap between germline ends came to 12 bases. The DNA for the CDR3 is TGTGCCAGCAGCTTAAATGGGGCGGGAAACACTGAAGCTTTCTTT. This encodes CASSLNGAGNTEAFF.

The V and J genes are TRBV15 and TRBJ1-1, with D perhaps TRBD1 (6 bases). The CDR3 contains 15 residues. Germline-derived CDR1 and CDR2 are LNHNV and YYDKDF (reference sequence). V was clipped by 3 bases and J by 4 bases, with 15 bases between them. CDR3 in amino acids: CATSRDRGSGTEAFF. The DNA for the CDR3 is TGTGCCACCAGCAGGGACAGAGGGTCGGGCACTGAAGCTTTCTTT.

This chain links TRBV30 with TRBJ2-7; 9 nucleotides agree with TRBD1. The germline gives CDR1 GTSNPN, CDR2 SVGIG (reference sequence). This CDR3 has 13 residues. After removal of 7 bases from V and 3 bases from J, the junction contained 7 bases not matched to a gene. The CDR3 DNA sequence: TGTGCCTACGGCGGACAGGGGATCTACGAGCAGTACTTC. It translates to CAYGGQGIYEQYF.

The chain recombines TRBV30 with TRBJ1-4; D is possibly TRBD1 (6 bases). Germline assignment: CDR1 GTSNPN and CDR2 SVGIG (reference sequence). V shed 0 bases and J shed 1 base, with 12 bases lying between them. The CDR3 consists of 16 residues. CDR3 DNA sequence: TGTGCCTGGAGTGTTCAGGGGAGAAGAACTAATGAAAAACTGTTTTTT. Protein sequence: CAWSVQGRRTNEKLFF.

V is TRBV7-9 and J is TRBJ2-1; D is ambiguous. The CDR3 extends over 13 amino acids. V was clipped by 1 base and J by 5 bases, with 6 bases between them. Germline V gives CDR1 SEHNR, CDR2 FQNEAQ (reference sequence). The CDR3 reads CASSLDPNNEQFF. The CDR3 nucleotides are TGTGCCAGCAGCTTAGATCCTAACAATGAGCAGTTCTTC.

The gene calls are TRBV27 and TRBJ1-4, with D possibly matching TRBD1 (5 bases). The CDR3 spans 16 residues. V gave up 6 bases and J gave up 1 base, with 15 bases separating them. Per the germline V gene, CDR1 is MNHEY and CDR2 is SMNVEV (reference sequence). CDR3: CASRGGLYQTNEKLFF. The CDR3 DNA is TGTGCCAGCAGGGGGGGACTCTATCAAACTAATGAAAAACTGTTTTTT. The variable domain in full, with the rest retrieved from reference TRBV27 and TRBJ1-4, is EAQVTQNPRYLITVTGKKLTVTCSQNMNHEYMSWYRQDPGLGLRQIYYSMNVEVTDKGDVPEGYKVSRKEKRNFPLILESPSPNQTSLYFCASRGGLYQTNEKLFFGSGTQLSVL.